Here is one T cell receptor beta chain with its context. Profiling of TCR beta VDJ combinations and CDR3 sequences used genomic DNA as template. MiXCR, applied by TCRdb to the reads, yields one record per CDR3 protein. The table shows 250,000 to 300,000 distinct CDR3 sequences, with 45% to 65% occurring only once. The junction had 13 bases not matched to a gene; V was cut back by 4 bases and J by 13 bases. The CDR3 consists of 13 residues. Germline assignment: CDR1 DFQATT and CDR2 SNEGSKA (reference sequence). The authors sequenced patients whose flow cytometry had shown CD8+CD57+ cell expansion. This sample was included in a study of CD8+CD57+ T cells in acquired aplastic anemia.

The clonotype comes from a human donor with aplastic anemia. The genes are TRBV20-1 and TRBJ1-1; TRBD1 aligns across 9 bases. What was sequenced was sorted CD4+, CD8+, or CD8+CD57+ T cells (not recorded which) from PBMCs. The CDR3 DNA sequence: TGCAGTGCTATACAGGGGGCGAACACTGAGGTTTTCTTT. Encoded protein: CSAIQGANTEVFF.